These 7 T cell receptor beta chains share one sample of origin, sequenced in a study of blood T cells in healthy people across ages. With a J-beta primer mix and a sample-barcoded 5' primer, a second PCR ran about 7 to 12 cycles. TCRdb called the 5' RACE reads again in MiXCR, with one record for every CDR3 protein. The sample has some 640,000 distinct CDR3 sequences, roughly 31% seen once. The source material was blood. Receptors originate from a woman of 80 years or more in good health.

This sequence joins TRBV20-1 and TRBJ2-1; D perhaps matches TRBD2 (6 bases). Trimming took 6 bases from V and 5 from J, leaving 14 bases between them. The CDR3 loop spans 13 amino acids. Per the germline V gene, CDR1 is DFQATT and CDR2 is SNEGSKA (reference sequence). The CDR3 here is CSAWGLGDNEQFF. Written as DNA, the CDR3 is TGCAGTGCGTGGGGACTGGGGGACAATGAGCAGTTCTTC.

This clonotype was observed many times. The CDR3 nucleotides are TGTGCCAGCAGTTCCGGGGGACCCGAAGAGACCCAGTACTTC. Amino acids: CASSSGGPEETQYF. The chain combines TRBV6-2 or TRBV6-3 with TRBJ2-5, with a weak D call TRBD2 (6 bases). With 4 bases removed from V and 3 bases from J, the gap between germline ends came to 12 bases. The CDR3 is 14 amino acids. Germline CDR1 and CDR2: MNHEY and SVGEGT.

This clonotype appeared a few times. A read error may account for a junction end that differs from germline. The V gene is TRBV13, the J gene TRBJ2-4, with D perhaps matching TRBD1 (7 bases). The J call may be incorrect, as the DNA end agrees better with TRBJ2-7. Germline CDR1 reads PRHDT; CDR2 reads FYEKMQ (reference sequence). The CDR3 is 16 amino acids. The DNA for the CDR3 is TGTGCCGGCAGCTTAGGCAGGGGGGCCCTTGTCTACGAGCAGTACTTC. Protein product: CAGSLGRGALVYEQYF.

This clonotype has at least ten counts. The V call is TRBV9, the J call TRBJ2-1, with D perhaps matching TRBD2 (7 bases). Germline V gene lookup returns CDR1 SGDLS and CDR2 YYNGEE. The CDR3 runs 12 residues. V was clipped by 5 bases and J by 8 bases, with 11 bases between them. CDR3 sequence (DNA): TGTGCCAGCAGGGGAGGGGGATATGAGCAGTTCTTC. It yields the protein CASRGGGYEQFF.

In regard to this clonotype: Being one base from a much bigger clone, this may be a read error. The V gene is TRBV7-9, the J gene TRBJ1-5; D remains unclear. The CDR3 loop spans 14 amino acids. The germline V gene encodes CDR1 SEHNR and CDR2 FQNEAQ (reference sequence). In DNA, the CDR3 is TGTGCCGGCAGCTTAGATACAGGCAATCAGCCCCAGCATTTT. Translating gives CAGSLDTGNQPQHF.

The chain uses TRBV2 and TRBJ2-7; 11 nucleotides align to TRBD1. The CDR3 is 13 amino acids. Per the germline V gene, CDR1 is SNHLY and CDR2 is FYNNEI. The V and J ends lost 4 bases and 6 bases, in that order; junction bases with no gene match: 2. CDR3 residues: CASSVGQGGEQYF. The DNA for the CDR3 is TGTGCCAGCAGTGTGGGACAGGGGGGCGAGCAGTACTTC. The full variable domain, its missing parts supplied by reference TRBV2 and TRBJ2-7, is EPEVTQTPSHQVTQMGQEVILRCVPISNHLYFYWYRQILGQKVEFLVSFYNNEISEKSEIFDDQFSVERPDGSNFTLKIRSTKLEDSAMYFCASSVGQGGEQYFGPGTRLTVT.

This clonotype was recorded many times. The chain joins TRBV20-1 to TRBJ2-7, with 14 bases fitting TRBD2. The CDR3 contains 15 residues. The junction had 6 bases not matched to a gene; V was cut back by 3 bases and J by 5 bases. Germline lookup yields CDR1 DFQATT and CDR2 SNEGSKA (reference sequence). DNA of the CDR3: TGCAGTGCTAGGACGACTAGCGGGGGGGACCACGAGCAGTACTTC. Amino acids: CSARTTSGGDHEQYF.